A selection of T cell receptor beta chains follows, all from one sample in a study of CXCR3-negative and CXCR3-positive naive CD8 T cells. TCRdb reprocessed the 5' RACE reads, keeping one entry per CDR3 protein, no DNA. The sample's table shows some 140,000 distinct CDR3 sequences. The material sequenced was naive CXCR3+ CD8+ T cells from blood. The origin of the receptors is a human donor in good health. Some clones in this sample may be carry-over from other donors' samples. The CDR3 runs from the conserved cysteine through the conserved F or W.

j_call v_call cdr3_aa
TRBJ1-2 TRBV4-1 CASSNKQGLRYGYTF
TRBJ2-1 TRBV13 CASSGLAGGHNEQFF
TRBJ2-7 TRBV9 CASSSSGTGTHEQYF
TRBJ2-7 TRBV29-1 CSVAGSLPYEQYF
TRBJ1-5 TRBV28 CASSFDASNQPQHF
TRBJ2-3 TRBV4-3 CASSQDGLAGGTMDTQYF
TRBJ2-1 TRBV5-1 CASSLASGGSDEQFF
TRBJ2-3 TRBV6-5 CASSYGGITDTQYF
TRBJ2-3 TRBV9 CASSVEHLPVDTQYF
TRBJ2-1 TRBV10-3 CAIKAGDNHNEQFF
TRBJ2-7 TRBV2 CASSEIGDSSYEQYF
TRBJ2-3 TRBV9 CASSVVGGGPPGTDTQYF
TRBJ2-2 TRBV7-9 CASTLLSTGELFF
TRBJ2-7 TRBV3-1 CASSQEGVGTYSYEQYF
TRBJ1-5 TRBV5-6 CASSSDPNQPQHF
TRBJ2-7 TRBV7-6 CASSLNPDGLAHEQYF
TRBJ2-7 TRBV3-1 CASSGLALSYEQYF
TRBJ2-7 TRBV20-1 CSARALLAGSYEQYF
TRBJ2-1 TRBV23-1 CASSPRRDKLYNEQFF
TRBJ2-1 TRBV7-9 CASSLGAGVGHEQFF
TRBJ1-1 TRBV19 CASSLQGMNTEAFF
TRBJ1-1 TRBV11-3 CASSPRGQGPMNTEAFF
TRBJ1-2 TRBV12-3/TRBV12-4 CASSLWDPNYGYTF
TRBJ2-7 TRBV7-2 CASSLWGTYEQYF
TRBJ2-1 TRBV7-6 CASSLGGVTYNEQFF
TRBJ2-1 TRBV7-9 CASSPPSGYNEQFF
TRBJ2-7 TRBV7-9 CASSARATYEQYF
TRBJ1-1 TRBV20-1 CSASFGGGMNTEAFF
TRBJ2-3 TRBV12-3/TRBV12-4 CASSFRGGSTDTQYF
TRBJ1-1 TRBV28 CASSPPVGSEAFF
TRBJ2-1 TRBV28 CASRLNPIQGIYNEQFF
TRBJ2-1 TRBV6-5 CASSYSYGGSYNEQFF
TRBJ2-5 TRBV7-8 CASSICTGTAITKETQYF
TRBJ1-4 TRBV28 CASSSFPSGQGNEKLFF
TRBJ2-5 TRBV29-1 CSGWTGGAETQYF
TRBJ2-5 TRBV7-9 CASSRAQETQYF
TRBJ2-5 TRBV6-5 CASSYSYQETQYF
TRBJ1-2 TRBV29-1 CSVEDFLEQAYGYTF
TRBJ2-7 TRBV5-1 CASRFGTGGEQYF
TRBJ2-1 TRBV6-4 CASSDRDGNEQFF
TRBJ2-1 TRBV7-9 CASSFGQGVEQFF
TRBJ2-7 TRBV12-3/TRBV12-4 CASSFSGDRVKPYEQYF
TRBJ2-1 TRBV7-8 CASSQGSSTYNEQFF
TRBJ2-1 TRBV28 CASSPGLAGVAKQFF
TRBJ1-4 TRBV2 CACVSRGFNEKLFF
TRBJ2-7 TRBV7-6 CASSPPGVPYEQYF
TRBJ2-5 TRBV20-1 CSADSVVEGTQYF
TRBJ2-4 TRBV6-5 CASSISGGNIQYF
TRBJ2-2 TRBV9 CASSPSRGTGELFF
TRBJ2-7 TRBV5-5 CASGRTGGSTYEQYF